The source of this TCR beta chain is a study of STAT5B mutations in CD4+ large granular lymphocyte leukemia. Study at large: The CDR3 'QG' motif was associated with a particular HLA allele among healthy donors. Overall study findings and caveats: Main leukemic clonotypes were patient-specific, but around 25% appeared at low frequency elsewhere. The CD4+ versus CD8+ T-LGLL clonality difference may reflect limited sample size.

The method was immunoSEQ multiplex PCR; TCRdb's version includes in-frame clones alone and lacks a portion of them. The sample lists about 23,000 clones, roughly 83% occurring once. The CDR3 length is 14 residues. CDR1 and CDR2 from the germline V gene are GTSNPN and SVGIG (reference sequence). Trimming removed 5 bases at V and 1 base at J, with 12 bases between. Remarks on this clone: Its target is unknown.

This chain connects TRBV30 to TRBJ2-1; no firm D call. The sequencing sample was made of CD4+ T cells from blood buffy coats. This receptor was obtained from a human donor in good health. The DNA for the CDR3 is TGTGCCTGGGGTGGATGGGATTCCTACAATGAGCAGTTCTTC. This codes for CAWGGWDSYNEQFF.